The sequence of this T cell receptor beta chain was determined in a study of blood T cell repertoires in COVID-19. Study-wide context: Spain, Italy and the United States supplied samples that represented acute and convalescent COVID-19.

The germline V and J ends were trimmed by 1 base and 0 bases, with 6 bases remaining between them. CDR1 and CDR2 (germline): SGHTA, FQGNSA. The CDR3 runs 14 residues. Clones were read by immunoSEQ multiplex PCR, and TCRdb kept only the in-frame ones, dropping some. The table lists 200,000 to 300,000 clones, roughly 88% of them singletons. V usage is TRBV7-2 and J usage is TRBJ2-5; D is undetermined. The sequence was collected from a man in his forties who had recovered from COVID-19. Sequenced material: peripheral blood. Here the CDR3 reads CASSLGRYQETQYF. In DNA form, the CDR3 reads TGTGCCAGCAGCTTAGGCAGGTACCAAGAGACCCAGTACTTC.